The TCR beta chain described here comes from a study of T cell responses to AZD1222 COVID-19 vaccine. On the study more broadly: Pooling covered second doses at about 4 or about 12 weeks.

Only in-frame clones appear in the TCRdb table, and some are missing; sequencing was by immunoSEQ multiplex PCR. The table has 240,000 or so clones, over 85% seen once. This clone has just a few counts. Its antigen remains unknown. CDR1 is MDHEN, CDR2 SYDVKM, per germline. There are 12 residues in the CDR3. V gave up 2 bases and J gave up 8 bases, with 10 bases separating them. The study's findings and limits: Females outnumbered males among donors, who were mostly white British; clonal diversity was possibly underestimated. With dominance at 160-218 and 743-854, vaccine-associated CD4 TCRs spanned spike. In the spike-specific TCR repertoire, nearly half reportedly target unmutated variant regions.

Sequenced material: peripheral blood, taken on day 0 of AZD1222 vaccination. This receptor was taken from an adult in good health. The chain combines TRBV28 with TRBJ2-7; the D gene is possibly TRBD1 (5 bases). The DNA for the CDR3 is TGTGCCAGCAGTTTAGGGGCAGGGAAGCAGTACTTC. This sequence encodes CASSLGAGKQYF.